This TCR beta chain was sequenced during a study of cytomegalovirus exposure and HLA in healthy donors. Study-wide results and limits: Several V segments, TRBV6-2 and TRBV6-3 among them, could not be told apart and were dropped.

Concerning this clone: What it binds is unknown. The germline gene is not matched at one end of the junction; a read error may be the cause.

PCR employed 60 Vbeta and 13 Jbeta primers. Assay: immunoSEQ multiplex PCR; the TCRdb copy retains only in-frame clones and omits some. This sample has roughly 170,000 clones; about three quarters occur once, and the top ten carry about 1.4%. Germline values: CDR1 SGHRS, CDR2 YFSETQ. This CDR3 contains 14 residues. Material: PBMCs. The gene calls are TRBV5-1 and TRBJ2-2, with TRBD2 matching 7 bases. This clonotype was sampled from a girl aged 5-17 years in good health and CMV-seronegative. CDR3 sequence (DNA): TGCGCCGGCAGGGACTACCTTGGGACCGGGGAGCTGTTTTTT. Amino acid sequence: CAGRDYLGTGELFF.